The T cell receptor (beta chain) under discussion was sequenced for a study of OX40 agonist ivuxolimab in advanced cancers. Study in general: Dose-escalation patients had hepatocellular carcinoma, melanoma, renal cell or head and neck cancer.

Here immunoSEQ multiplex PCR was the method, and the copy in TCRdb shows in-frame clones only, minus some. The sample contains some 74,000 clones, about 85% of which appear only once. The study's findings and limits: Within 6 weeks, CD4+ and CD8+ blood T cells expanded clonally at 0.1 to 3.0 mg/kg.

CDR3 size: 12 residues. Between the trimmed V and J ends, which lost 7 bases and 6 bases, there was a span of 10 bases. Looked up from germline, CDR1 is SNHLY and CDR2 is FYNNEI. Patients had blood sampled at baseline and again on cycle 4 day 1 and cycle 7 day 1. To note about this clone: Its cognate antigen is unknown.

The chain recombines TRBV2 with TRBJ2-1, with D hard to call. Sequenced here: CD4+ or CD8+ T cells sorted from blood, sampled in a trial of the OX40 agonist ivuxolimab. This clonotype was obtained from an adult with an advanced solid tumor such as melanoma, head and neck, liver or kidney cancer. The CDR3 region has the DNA TGTGCCAGCATACAGAGAAGCAATGAGCAGTTCTTC. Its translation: CASIQRSNEQFF. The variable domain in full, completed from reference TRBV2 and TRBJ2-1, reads EPEVTQTPSHQVTQMGQEVILRCVPISNHLYFYWYRQILGQKVEFLVSFYNNEISEKSEIFDDQFSVERPDGSNFTLKIRSTKLEDSAMYFCASIQRSNEQFFGPGTRLTVL.